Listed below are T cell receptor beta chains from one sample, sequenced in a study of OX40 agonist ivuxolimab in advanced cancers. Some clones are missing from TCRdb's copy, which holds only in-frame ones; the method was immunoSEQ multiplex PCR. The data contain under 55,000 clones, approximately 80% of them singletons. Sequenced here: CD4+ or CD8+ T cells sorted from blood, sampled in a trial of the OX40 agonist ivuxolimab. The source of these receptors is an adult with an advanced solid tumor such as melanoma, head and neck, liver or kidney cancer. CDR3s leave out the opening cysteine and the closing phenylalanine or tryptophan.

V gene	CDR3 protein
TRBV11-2	ASSPTGWGRGDTEAF
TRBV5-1	ASSLEGRPGGNTIY
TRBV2	ASRGTGRLFRVQF
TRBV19	ATFRLQHYEQY
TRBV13	ASSSYTGSYEQY
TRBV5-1	ASSLGDRRLYGYT
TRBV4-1	ASSPDQGREDTQY
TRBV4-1	ASSQDTLAGGQETQY
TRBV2	ASRRDLAQY
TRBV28	ASSLGTYEQY
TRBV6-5	ASSDTGGSRYEQY
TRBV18	ASSFDRDLGNTEAF
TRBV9	ASSVGGGYQETQY
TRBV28	ASRGWDLSREGDEKLF
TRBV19	ASGPSGIGRESNEQF
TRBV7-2	ASSLRGRRTEAF
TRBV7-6	ASSLEGQGDSPLH
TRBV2	ASSYSGLAGVYNEQF
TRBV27	ASSSPSLSYGADTQY
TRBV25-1	ASRKRGTPNEKLF
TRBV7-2	ASSLPGRSREQY
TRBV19	ASSMFTGDFGSNIQY
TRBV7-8	ASSPRISGGSTDTQY
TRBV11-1	ASSLASTGGANYEQY
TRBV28	ASTLGQARVYEQY
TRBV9	ASSVGVTGGEKLF
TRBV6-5	ASSYGTTNEKLF
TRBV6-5	ASSSWDRGDTEAF
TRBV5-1	ASSLTMGQGADTIY
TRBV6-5	ASSLTLGYGYT
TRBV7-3	ASSPGRPGEAF
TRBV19	AREGRGTSGIWAAGEQF
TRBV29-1	SVDESWTTGGNEQF
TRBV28	ASSFLASNYEQY
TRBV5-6	ASNLDPWTNEKLF
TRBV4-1	ASSQGQGAYNEQF
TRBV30	AWRARDRVTYEQY
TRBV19	ASSITDTQY
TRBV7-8	ASSLVRQGDGNTIY
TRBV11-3	ASSLAGGSYEQY
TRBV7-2	ASSLGTTSSNEQF
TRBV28	ASSFTGRGGSGANVLT
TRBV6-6	ATQGHGKYLRGQY
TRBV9	ASSVGPPRSGANVLT
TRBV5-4	ASSLGSGGTTAEQY
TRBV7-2	ASSLAGWSTEAF
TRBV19	ASSRQEANEKLF
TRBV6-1	ASSEMGTEAF
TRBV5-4	ASSHRQASEGETQY